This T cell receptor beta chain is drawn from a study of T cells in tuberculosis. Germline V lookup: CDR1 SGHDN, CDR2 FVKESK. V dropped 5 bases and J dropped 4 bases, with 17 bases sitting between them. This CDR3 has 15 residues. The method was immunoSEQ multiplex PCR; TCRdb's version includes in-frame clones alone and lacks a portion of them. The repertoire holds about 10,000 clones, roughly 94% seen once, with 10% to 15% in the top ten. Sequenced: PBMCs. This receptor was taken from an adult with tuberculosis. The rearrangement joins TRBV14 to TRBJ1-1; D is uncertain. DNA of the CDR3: TGTGCCAGCAGCTTGCAGAGCGGGCTCGGCACTGAAGCTTTCTTT. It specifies CASSLQSGLGTEAFF. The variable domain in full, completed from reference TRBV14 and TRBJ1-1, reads EAGVTQFPSHSVIEKGQTVTLRCDPISGHDNLYWYRRVMGKEIKFLLHFVKESKQDESGMPNNRFLAERTGGTYSTLKVQPAELEDSGVYFCASSLQSGLGTEAFFGQGTRLTVV.